A selection of T cell receptor beta chains follows, all from one sample in a study of T-cell reconstitution after alpha-beta-depleted transplantation in children. Using its own MiXCR run on the PCR reads, TCRdb lists one record per CDR3 protein. The sample has about 610,000 distinct CDR3 sequences; 8% to 11% are singletons. The source material was PBMCs from the stem cell graft donor, sampled from the stem cell graft. The receptor set was obtained from a human donor who donated a stem cell graft to a child with acute myeloid leukemia. The CDR3 runs from the conserved cysteine through the conserved F or W. The D gene is left open where the match is weak. A clone size is listed for some rows: how often the clone was seen (once, few, many), or a class if it is expanded.

D gene	clone size	V gene	J gene	CDR3 DNA	CDR3 protein
-	-	TRBV28	TRBJ1-5	TGTGCCAGCACCATATCCAATTGGGGCAATCAGCCCCAGCATTTT	CASTISNWGNQPQHF
TRBD1	few	TRBV6-2/TRBV6-3	TRBJ1-2	TGTGCCAGCGGCGGGACAGACACTAACTATGGCTACACCTTC	CASGGTDTNYGYTF
TRBD2	-	TRBV5-1	TRBJ2-2	TGCGCCAGCAGTTCGCTAGCGGATAACACCGGGGAGCTGTTTTTT	CASSSLADNTGELFF
-	-	TRBV15	TRBJ1-1	TGTGCCACCAGCAGAGAAGTGGCAGGGGTCGGTGAAGCTTTCTTT	CATSREVAGVGEAFF
-	many	TRBV5-1	TRBJ2-3	TGCGCCAGCAGCTTGGAACACACAGATACGCAGTATTTT	CASSLEHTDTQYF
-	-	TRBV20-1	TRBJ1-4	TGCAGTGCTAGCCCTTTTGAGAGAACGGGGGTACTGTTTTTT	CSASPFERTGVLFF
TRBD2	-	TRBV20-1	TRBJ2-7	TGCAGTGCTAGGGGACTAGCGGGGAACGAGCAGTACTTC	CSARGLAGNEQYF
TRBD1	-	TRBV18	TRBJ2-1	TGTGCCAGCTCACCCGGGACAGGGGTTCCAAGCTCCTACAATGAGCAGTTCTTC	CASSPGTGVPSSYNEQFF
TRBD2	-	TRBV20-1	TRBJ2-3	TGCAGTTCTGGGGGCGTGGTAGCGGGAGTTTCCACAGATACGCAGTATTTT	CSSGGVVAGVSTDTQYF
TRBD1	-	TRBV4-2	TRBJ2-7	TGTGCCAGCAGCCAAGATCTTGGGCAGGGGGACGAGCAGTACTTC	CASSQDLGQGDEQYF
-	-	TRBV11-2	TRBJ2-7	TGTGCCAGCAGCTTAGCCCGGACTCATTTTAACTACGAGCAGTACTTC	CASSLARTHFNYEQYF
TRBD2	many	TRBV12-3/TRBV12-4	TRBJ2-1	TGTGCCAGCAGGCTACCCGGGACTAGCGGGAGAGGCAATGAGCAGTTCTTC	CASRLPGTSGRGNEQFF
-	many	TRBV20-1	TRBJ2-3	TGCAGTGCTAGAGGACAGGAAGGCACAGATACGCAGTATTTT	CSARGQEGTDTQYF
-	many	TRBV27	TRBJ2-7	TGTGCCAGCACGGGCAACTCCTACGAGCAGTACTTC	CASTGNSYEQYF
-	many	TRBV14	TRBJ2-5	TGTGCCAGCAGCCAAGATCCCGCCCAGGGTGAGACCCAGTACTTC	CASSQDPAQGETQYF
TRBD1	few	TRBV4-1	TRBJ2-2	TGCGCCAGCAGCCGTACAGCAGGGGGAAGTACCGGGGAGCTGTTTTTT	CASSRTAGGSTGELFF
TRBD2	-	TRBV28	TRBJ2-1	TGTGCCAGCAGTTCTAGCGGGAGTATTCGGGATGAGCAGTTCTTC	CASSSSGSIRDEQFF
-	-	TRBV12-3/TRBV12-4	TRBJ2-1	TGTGCCAGCAGTTTACGAACTATCCTCGCAGGGGCCCACAATGAGCAGTTCTTC	CASSLRTILAGAHNEQFF
TRBD2	few	TRBV24-1	TRBJ2-1	TGTGCCACCAGTGATCCTCCGGGACTAGCGTCCAATGAGCAGTTCTTC	CATSDPPGLASNEQFF
TRBD2	many	TRBV29-1	TRBJ2-1	TGCAGCGTTGTTACTAGGACTAGCGGTATTTACAATGAGCAGTTCTTC	CSVVTRTSGIYNEQFF
-	many	TRBV29-1	TRBJ1-1	TGCAGCGTTGAAGGGCAGGGGAACACTGAAGCTTTCTTT	CSVEGQGNTEAFF
TRBD1	few	TRBV28	TRBJ2-2	TGTGCCACCGACAGGGGGAAAACCGGGGAGCTGTTTTTT	CATDRGKTGELFF
-	-	TRBV2	TRBJ2-1	TGTGCCAGCAACCCGGGCCCAAAGGGCAATGAGCAGTTCTTC	CASNPGPKGNEQFF
TRBD1	-	TRBV7-2	TRBJ2-7	TGTGCCAGCAGCTTCTCGACAGGGAAAGGCTACGAGCAGTACTTC	CASSFSTGKGYEQYF
-	-	TRBV5-6	TRBJ2-5	TGTGCCAGCAGCTTGCGGACTTCTAGCTGGCGCGAGACCCAGTACTTC	CASSLRTSSWRETQYF
-	-	TRBV15	TRBJ2-7	TGTGCCACCAGCAGAGGCCAGGAGCAGTACTTC	CATSRGQEQYF
-	few	TRBV5-1	TRBJ1-1	TGCGCCAGCAGCTTGCACCCTGGGCAAGAAGCTTTCTTT	CASSLHPGQEAFF
-	few	TRBV20-1	TRBJ2-3	TGCAGTGGCCTGGGATTTGGGAACACAGATACGCAGTATTTT	CSGLGFGNTDTQYF
-	-	TRBV29-1	TRBJ1-1	TGCAGCGTTGGAAAAGGACGGAACACTGAAGCTTTCTTT	CSVGKGRNTEAFF
-	many	TRBV29-1	TRBJ2-5	TGCAGCGTTAGGGAGAAGGAGACCCAGTACTTC	CSVREKETQYF
-	few	TRBV9	TRBJ2-5	TGTGCCAGCAGCGTAGGTGGTAGCGGAATACAAGAGACCCAGTACTTC	CASSVGGSGIQETQYF
TRBD2	-	TRBV9	TRBJ2-5	TGTGCCAGCAGCGCATTCGGACTAGCGATCCAAGAGACCCAGTACTTC	CASSAFGLAIQETQYF
-	many	TRBV5-1	TRBJ1-5	TGCGCCAGCAGCTTGGAATCTGGGGGCAATCAGCCCCAGCATTTT	CASSLESGGNQPQHF